Sequencing of this TCR beta chain was carried out in a study of blood T cell repertoires in COVID-19. Study details: Samples taken during acute and convalescent COVID-19 were collected in the United States, Italy and Spain.

In the authors' methods: Counts of nucleated cells, estimated from reference gene primer amplification, were obtained. Using immunoSEQ multiplex PCR, the repertoire was profiled, and TCRdb retains in-frame clones only, with some absent. The D gene and trimming were derived from the DNA, and the V and J assignments and clone size from that table. The sample has hundreds of thousands of clones; around nine tenths are singletons. The V segment lost 6 bases and the J segment 5 bases; nucleotides outside the gene matches: 4. The length of the CDR3 is 13 residues. CDR1 is ENHRY, CDR2 SYGVKD, per germline. Patients of the Seattle cohort, enrolled during active infection, were followed longitudinally.

The chain is built from TRBV10-3 and TRBJ1-1, with TRBD1 matching 9 bases. The specimen sequenced was peripheral blood. This clonotype was obtained from a woman in her 70s with COVID-19, enrolled during active disease. CDR3 loop: CAIRPGQGTEAFF. CDR3 bases: TGTGCCATCAGGCCGGGACAGGGAACTGAAGCTTTCTTT.